The 3 T cell receptor beta chains given below trace back to one sample, sequenced in a study of response to subunit inactivated influenza vaccine. TCRdb ran MiXCR on the RT-PCR reads and lists one entry per CDR3 protein. The table records about 570,000 distinct CDR3 sequences, roughly 10% of them present only once. These data are also associated with another study on T cells expressing NK-cell markers. As that report states: 5'RACE template switching with UMIs generated TCR beta cDNA.

This sample comprised PBMCs from blood, obtained on the day of vaccination. Every receptor here comes from a man in his fifties who received an inactivated influenza vaccine.

V usage is TRBV20-1 and J usage is TRBJ1-1; D possibly corresponds to TRBD1 (5 bases). The germline V gene encodes CDR1 DFQATT and CDR2 SNEGSKA (reference sequence). The V end was cut by 1 base, the J end by 1 base, with 10 bases between. The CDR3 extends over 14 amino acids. CDR3 bases: TGCAGTGCTAGAGCCGGGGGGAAGAACACTGAAGCTTTCTTT. Translated, it gives CSARAGGKNTEAFF.

This chain connects TRBV12-3 or TRBV12-4 to TRBJ1-6; the match to TRBD1 covers 10 bases. Trimming removed 3 bases from V and 10 bases from J; junction bases left unmatched: 6. This CDR3 is 15 amino acids long. In nucleotides, the CDR3 is TGTGCCAGCAGTTTTGGTGACAGGGGGCACTCACCCCTCCACTTT. It translates to CASSFGDRGHSPLHF.

In this sample, this clonotype turned up many times. DNA of the CDR3: TGTGCCAGCAGCATGCGGAGGGGTTGGGCTAACTATGGCTACACCTTC. Residues: CASSMRRGWANYGYTF. The chain employs TRBV12-3 or TRBV12-4 and TRBJ1-2, with D possibly TRBD1 on 5 matching bases. The germline V and J ends were trimmed by 6 bases and 0 bases, with 17 bases remaining between them. This CDR3 spans 16 amino acids.